This T cell receptor (beta chain) came from a study of blood T cell repertoires in COVID-19. About the study: Researchers got acute and convalescent COVID-19 samples from the United States, Italy and Spain. T cells, B-cell-depleted T cells, or PBMCs supplied cDNA or gDNA.

Looked up from germline, CDR1 is SQVTM and CDR2 is ANQGSEA. This CDR3 has 13 amino acids. The germline V and J ends were trimmed by 0 bases and 0 bases, with 5 bases remaining between them. Study processing details: By means of reference gene primer amplification, nucleated cell counts were estimated. TCRdb's copy holds only in-frame clones and misses some; the assay was immunoSEQ multiplex PCR. Clone size and the V and J calls come from that table; the DNA yielded D and trimming. The data show over 25,000 clones, 80% to 95% seen once. The TCR comes from a man aged 55-75 years with acute or convalescent COVID-19. Sample: peripheral blood. This rearrangement joins TRBV29-1 to TRBJ1-2; unclear D gene. The CDR3 is CSVEDPANYGYTF. The CDR3 DNA reads TGCAGCGTTGAAGATCCCGCTAACTATGGCTACACCTTC. Filled out from reference TRBV29-1 and TRBJ1-2, the complete variable domain reads SAVISQKPSRDICQRGTSLTIQCQVDSQVTMMFWYRQQPGQSLTLIATANQGSEATYESGFVIDKFPISRPNLTFSTLTVSNMSPEDSSIYLCSVEDPANYGYTFGSGTRLTVV.